A selection of T cell receptor beta chains follows, all from one sample in a study of T cells in Graves' hyperthyroidism and ophthalmopathy. Each CDR3 protein gets one entry after TCRdb re-called the multiplex PCR reads with MiXCR. Among 450,000 to 500,000 distinct CDR3 sequences listed, roughly 22% were seen once. Material for sequencing was blood. The source of these receptors is a woman in her sixties or seventies with Graves' ophthalmopathy. Each CDR3 is given with its conserved first and last residue. The order of the fields is V gene, J gene, D gene, clone size, CDR3 protein, CDR3 DNA. A D gene is named only where the DNA matches it firmly. Clone size appears in some rows only: once, few, many, or a class for an expanded clone.

>TRBV5-1|TRBJ2-1|TRBD2|NA
CASSPTPLADEQFF
TGCGCCAGCAGCCCCACCCCCCTAGCGGACGAGCAGTTCTTC
>TRBV28|TRBJ1-2|NA|NA
CASSSEASGVYGYTF
TGTGCCAGCAGTTCAGAAGCGAGTGGAGTCTATGGCTACACCTTC
>TRBV10-3|TRBJ1-3|TRBD1|few
CAISTRDSASGNTIYF
TGTGCCATCAGTACGAGGGACAGCGCCTCTGGAAACACCATATATTTT
>TRBV7-2|TRBJ1-2|TRBD1|NA
CASTQGDSIYGYTF
TGTGCCAGCACCCAAGGGGACAGTATCTATGGCTACACCTTC
>TRBV5-1|TRBJ1-2|TRBD1|few
CASSLEGQAYGYTF
TGCGCCAGCAGCTTGGAGGGACAGGCCTATGGCTACACCTTC
>TRBV13|TRBJ2-1|TRBD1|few
CASSRYRGTTYNEQFF
TGTGCCAGCAGCCGCTACAGGGGCACGACCTACAATGAGCAGTTCTTC
>TRBV10-2|TRBJ1-2|TRBD1|NA
CASSEPGQGAIFGYTF
TGCGCCAGCAGTGAGCCCGGACAGGGGGCGATTTTCGGCTACACCTTC
>TRBV6-5|TRBJ1-2|NA|once
CASSYFDGRTYGYTF
TGTGCCAGCAGTTACTTCGACGGGCGGACCTACGGCTACACCTTC
>TRBV19|TRBJ1-1|TRBD1|few
CASSIKGDSSEAFF
TGTGCCAGTAGTATCAAGGGGGACAGTAGTGAAGCTTTCTTT
>TRBV28|TRBJ2-1|TRBD2|few
CASRETSGSRYEQFF
TGTGCCAGCAGGGAAACTAGCGGGAGCCGGTATGAGCAGTTCTTC
>TRBV19|TRBJ1-1|NA|few
CASTPTVLITEAFF
TGTGCCAGTACCCCGACAGTGCTTATCACTGAAGCTTTCTTT
>TRBV20-1|TRBJ2-5|TRBD2|few
CSAIGWLAGGWDQETQYF
TGCAGTGCTATAGGGTGGCTAGCGGGAGGGTGGGACCAAGAGACCCAGTACTTC
>TRBV28|TRBJ2-5|NA|NA
CASRTTGFQETQYF
TGTGCCAGCAGGACTACAGGGTTCCAAGAGACCCAGTACTTC
>TRBV30|TRBJ1-1|TRBD1|NA
CAAQTGDLNTEAFF
TGTGCCGCACAAACAGGGGATTTGAACACTGAAGCTTTCTTT
>TRBV3-1|TRBJ2-7|TRBD2|NA
CASSQNGLAGGDEQYF
TGTGCCAGCAGCCAAAACGGACTAGCGGGCGGTGACGAGCAGTACTTC
>TRBV20-1|TRBJ2-3|TRBD2|NA
CSAGGFLAGVVDTQYF
TGCAGTGCTGGGGGGTTTCTAGCGGGAGTGGTAGATACGCAGTATTTT
>TRBV3-1|TRBJ2-1|TRBD2|NA
CASSQDGVIAGLNEQFF
TGTGCCAGCAGCCAAGATGGGGTAATAGCGGGTCTGAATGAGCAGTTCTTC
>TRBV5-1|TRBJ2-2|NA|NA
CASSMNTGELFF
TGCGCCAGCAGCATGAACACCGGGGAGCTGTTTTTT
>TRBV12-3/TRBV12-4|TRBJ1-3|TRBD1|NA
CASSHTGGDTIYF
TGTGCCAGCAGCCATACAGGGGGCGACACCATATATTTT
>TRBV5-1|TRBJ2-5|TRBD2|few
CASSPGPSGRETQYF
TGCGCCAGCAGCCCGGGACCTAGCGGGAGGGAGACCCAGTACTTC
>TRBV2|TRBJ2-5|TRBD2|NA
CASSGLAGVRETQYF
TGTGCCAGCAGTGGACTAGCGGGAGTCAGGGAGACCCAGTACTTC
>TRBV28|TRBJ2-1|TRBD2|NA
CASRPGLALEGKQFF
TGTGCCAGCAGACCCGGACTAGCGTTGGAGGGGAAGCAGTTCTTC